This TCR beta chain was identified during a study of T cell responses to AZD1222 COVID-19 vaccine. Method: immunoSEQ multiplex PCR; TCRdb's copy keeps in-frame clones and lacks some. The repertoire consists of about 66,000 clones, with around 74% occurring once and the leading ten covering around 25%. Germline CDR1 and CDR2: SGHDT and YYEEEE. Between the trimmed V and J ends, which lost 3 bases and 6 bases, there was a span of 10 bases. This CDR3 comprises 14 residues. The chain has TRBV5-6 and TRBJ1-6; D unclear. This clonotype was obtained from an adult in good health. The sample consisted of peripheral blood, taken on day 0 of MenACWY control vaccination. The CDR3 loop is CASSSFRTNSPLHF. Written as DNA, the CDR3 is TGTGCCAGCAGCTCCTTTCGAACTAATTCACCCCTCCACTTT.